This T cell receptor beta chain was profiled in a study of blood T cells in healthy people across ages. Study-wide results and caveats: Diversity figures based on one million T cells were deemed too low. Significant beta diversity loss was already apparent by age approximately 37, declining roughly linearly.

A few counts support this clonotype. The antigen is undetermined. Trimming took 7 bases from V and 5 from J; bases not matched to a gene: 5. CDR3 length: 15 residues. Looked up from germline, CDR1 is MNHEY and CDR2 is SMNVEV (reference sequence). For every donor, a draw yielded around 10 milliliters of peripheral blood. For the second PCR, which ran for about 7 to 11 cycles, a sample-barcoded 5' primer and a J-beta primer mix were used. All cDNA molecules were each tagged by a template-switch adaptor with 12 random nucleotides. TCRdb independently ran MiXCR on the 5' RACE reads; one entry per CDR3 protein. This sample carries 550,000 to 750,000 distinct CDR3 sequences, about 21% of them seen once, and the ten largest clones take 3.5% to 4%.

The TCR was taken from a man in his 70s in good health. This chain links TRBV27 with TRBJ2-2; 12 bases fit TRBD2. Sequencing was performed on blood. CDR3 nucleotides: TGTGCCAGCAAGCCTAGCGGGAGGGAGACCGGGGAGCTGTTTTTT. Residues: CASKPSGRETGELFF.